The T cell receptor beta chain under discussion was sequenced for a study of post-analysis software for immune sequencing data. Whole-study results and caveats: The normalized Chao1 diversity of multiple sclerosis patients was significantly lower than that of controls. The study found TRBV5-6, TRBV5-1 and TRBV20-1 among four to six TRBV segments more frequent in patients than controls. With F measure, samples from one preparation batch clustered together strongly.

V lost 3 bases, J lost 4 bases, and 9 bases lay in between. Germline V gives CDR1 SQVTM, CDR2 ANQGSEA. The CDR3 length is 12 residues. Unique molecular identifiers had been added to the TCR beta cDNA libraries. There were about 1 to 10 million T cells, and about 500,000 cDNA molecules came from them. TCRdb used MiXCR to reprocess the PCR reads, holding one entry per CDR3 protein. The table records approximately 180,000 distinct CDR3 sequences, about 30% of them present only once. This clonotype was recorded at least ten times. Its cognate antigen is unknown. This sequence originates from a girl aged 10 to 17 with multiple sclerosis. The chain employs TRBV29-1 and TRBJ2-5; the D is unclear. Sample: blood. The CDR3 loop reads CSVDTLGETQYF. CDR3 sequence (DNA): TGCAGCGTTGATACGTTGGGAGAGACCCAGTACTTC.